The T cell receptor (beta chain) described here comes from a study of blood T cells in healthy people across ages (dated by TCRdb to between 2015 and 2017). Background for the entire study: In model experiments, roughly one uniquely barcoded TCR beta cDNA molecule per two T cells was captured by template switching. Using deep sequencing normalized with unique cDNA molecular identifiers, the study measured how TCR beta repertoire diversity changes with age. The donors were divided into four age groups: young (average around 16 years), middle-aged (approximately 39), aged (62) and long-lived (around 80). The study analyzed two additional independent replicas of 1 million unique cDNA reads from the same blood draw for two donors, one aged 18 to 30 and one aged 80 or older.

The approximately 39 donors, aged about 6 to 95 years, were systemically healthy Caucasian individuals from Russia. Around 10 milliliters of peripheral blood were collected from each donor into EDTA-treated Vacutainer tubes. Ficoll-Paque density-gradient centrifugation was used to isolate PBMCs, with at least 6.5 million per sample. Trizol reagent was used to extract total RNA from the PBMCs, yielding at least 6 micrograms per sample. Naive CD45RAhigh/CD27high T cell percentages were measured by flow cytometry on a PBMC aliquot from every donor. Via the germline V gene, CDR1 is ENHRY and CDR2 SYGVKD. Spanning cysteine to phenylalanine, the CDR3 consists of 16 amino acids. Only CDR3 DNA is held: 48 bases, read in frame from base 1. The junction carries 18 bases between V and J, which are trimmed by 5 bases and 2 bases respectively. The full study reports these points: There was a strong correlation between observed TCR beta diversity and the percentage of naive T cells measured by flow cytometry. Conclusive comparison of naive and antigen-experienced compartments was prevented by the profiling of bulk unsorted PBMCs. The long-lived group showed more naive CD4+ T cells, fewer expanded clones and increased TCR diversity than the aged group, suggesting age selection. Because the CMV infection status of the donors was unknown, age-related changes in expanded clonotypes may potentially have been confounded. Observed TCR beta diversity per million T cells fell roughly linearly with age, and a significant reduction was already apparent by age roughly 40. Total diversity estimates from one million sequenced T cells were considered lower bounds and underestimates.

There are a few counts of this clonotype. Its antigen specificity is not known. Base qualities are not at hand, and no much larger clone is one base apart. The library was produced with 5' RACE. TCRdb lists the instrument as Illumina HiSeq 2500. The second PCR ran for roughly 7 to 11 cycles and used a J-beta primer mix along with a sample-barcoded 5' primer. Each TCR beta cDNA molecule received a unique molecular identifier from a template-switch 5' adaptor carrying 12 random nucleotides. At least 2.5 million CDR3-containing paired-end reads were obtained from each sample. All of the RNA was converted into first-strand cDNA using the Mint cDNA synthesis kit, with a TRBC-specific oligonucleotide serving as the primer. All cDNA was treated with uracil-DNA glycosylase and then went through a first 18-cycle PCR with the universal primers M1SS and BC2_uni_R. In the authors' own workflow: Each sample was normalized by randomly selecting 1 million high-quality reads, each carrying a distinct molecular identifier. Reads with shared molecular identifiers were discarded instead of being binned into consensus sequences. MiTCR, run with a Q25 quality threshold and the strictest error-elimination algorithm, handled CDR3 identification, clonotype clustering and error correction. A nonparametric unseen species model using Euler transformation provided a lower-bound estimate of total TCR beta diversity. TCRdb cleaned the public reads at Q25 with fastp, built clones with MiXCR and kept in-frame beta chains. Merged by CDR3 protein, the rows form single entries marked with the most common genes and DNA. These V and J calls rely on TCRdb rather than the paper's analysis. The sample has roughly 800,000 distinct CDR3 sequences on record, around 25% of them singletons. The ten largest clones represent about 2.9% of the sample.

The data also belong to a second study, concerning T cells of mothers and their children. Per the second study: Nine systemically healthy Caucasian individuals, comprising three mothers and their six children, were included as donors. cDNA synthesis consumed the entire amount of extracted RNA, loaded at around 1.4 ug RNA in each 15 ul reaction. Sample barcodes and 2-4 random nucleotides were added via the M1S primer in the second PCR. More than 9 million TCR beta CDR3 reads were obtained from each mother, and about 3 million reads were obtained from each child. Thymic selection similarly shapes TCR recombination output in related and unrelated pairs, with minor effect from inherited differences. Normalized repertoire overlap was always found to be slightly, but never significantly, higher in related mother-child pairs than in unrelated mother-child pairs. With a sensitivity of approximately 93 clones per million clonotypes, no persistent microchimeric T cell clones were detected. To look for features that set related mother-child pairs apart from unrelated individuals, the researchers ran deep NGS to compare the TCR beta repertoires of mothers and children. Mothers averaged roughly 40 +/- 4 years of age and children averaged roughly 11 +/- 4 years. After adapters were ligated using NEBNext reagents, the libraries underwent 100+100 nt paired-end sequencing on an Illumina HiSeq 2000. Mother and child libraries were prepared a month apart and sequenced in separate runs to prevent cross-contamination. Each donor had between about 500,000 and 2,100,000 distinct TCR beta clonotypes identified. Naive TCR beta clonotypes were estimated from low-frequency clonotypes matched to each donor's FACS-determined naive share, without sorting.

The receptor chain draws on TRBV10-3 and TRBJ1-2, with no confident D gene call. The receptor was isolated from a boy aged 5-17 years in good health. Sample: blood. This receptor carries the CDR3 CAISSGSGGKNYGYTF. The nucleotides read TGTGCCATCAGTAGCGGGTCCGGCGGAAAGAACTATGGCTACACCTTC.